The clone carrying this T cell receptor beta chain was counted many times. Stable hyperthyroidism meant no ophthalmopathy within 18 months of follow-up. The sample originates from a study of Graves' ophthalmopathy and Graves' hyperthyroidism. Study in general: Peripheral blood samples were taken at initial diagnosis, before any treatment.

RNA transcripts were the source from which TCR beta CDR3 regions were amplified. Second-round multiplex PCR came after first-round RT-PCR with HTBI primers. Each CDR3 protein gets one entry after TCRdb re-called the multiplex PCR reads with MiXCR. The sample has approximately 410,000 distinct CDR3 sequences, approximately 15% seen once. Trimming at V came to 8 bases and at J to 3 bases, leaving 7 bases not matched to a gene. This CDR3 is built from 13 residues. From germline, CDR1 is SGHTA and CDR2 FQGNSA. This chain links TRBV7-2 with TRBJ2-7; 7 positions agree with TRBD1. The TCR was taken from a woman under 30 with stable Graves' hyperthyroidism. The sample comprised peripheral blood. The CDR3 here is CASQGGFLYEQYF. CDR3 DNA sequence: TGTGCCAGCCAAGGGGGCTTCCTCTACGAGCAGTACTTC. The variable domain in full, completed from reference TRBV7-2 and TRBJ2-7, reads GAGVSQSPSNKVTEKGKDVELRCDPISGHTALYWYRQSLGQGLEFLIYFQGNSAPDKSGLPSDRFSAERTGGSVSTLTIQRTQQEDSAVYLCASQGGFLYEQYFGPGTRLTVT.